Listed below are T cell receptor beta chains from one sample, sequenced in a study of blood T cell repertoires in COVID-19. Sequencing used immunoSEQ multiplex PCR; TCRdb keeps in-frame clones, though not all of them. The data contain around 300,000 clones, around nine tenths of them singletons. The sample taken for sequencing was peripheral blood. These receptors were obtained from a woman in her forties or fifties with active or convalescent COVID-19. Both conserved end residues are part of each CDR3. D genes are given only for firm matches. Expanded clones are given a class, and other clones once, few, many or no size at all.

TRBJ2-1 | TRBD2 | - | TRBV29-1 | CSVSGTSGRDNEQFF | TGCAGCGTTTCCGGGACTAGCGGGAGGGACAATGAGCAGTTCTTC
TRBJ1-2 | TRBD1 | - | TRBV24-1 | CATSDSSPPGQVRRCGYTF | TGTGCCACCAGTGATTCTTCACCACCCGGACAGGTACGACGATGTGGCTACACCTTC
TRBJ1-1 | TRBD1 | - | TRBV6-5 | CASSYRAGGGNTEAFF | TGTGCCAGCAGTTATAGGGCAGGGGGCGGGAACACTGAAGCTTTCTTT
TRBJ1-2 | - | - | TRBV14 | CASSQDLRDRIYGYTF | TGTGCCAGCAGCCAAGATTTAAGAGACAGGATCTATGGCTACACCTTC
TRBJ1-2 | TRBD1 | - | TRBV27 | CASSAEWTGYGYTF | TGTGCCAGCAGTGCCGAATGGACAGGCTATGGCTACACCTTC
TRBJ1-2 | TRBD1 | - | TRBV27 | CASSLKGGGAKTNYGYTF | TGTGCCAGCAGTTTAAAAGGGGGCGGGGCCAAGACTAACTATGGCTACACCTTC
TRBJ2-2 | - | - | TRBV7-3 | CASSPVNTGELFF | TGTGCCAGCAGCCCAGTAAACACCGGGGAGCTGTTTTTT
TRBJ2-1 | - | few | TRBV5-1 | CASSLGGSGSYNEQFF | TGCGCCAGCAGCTTGGGTGGGAGTGGCTCCTACAATGAGCAGTTCTTC
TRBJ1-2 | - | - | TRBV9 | CASSVEPTSNYGYTF | TGTGCCAGCAGCGTCGAGCCGACATCAAACTATGGCTACACCTTC
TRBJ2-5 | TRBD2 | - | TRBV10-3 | CAISDSTSGGQGTQYF | TGTGCCATCAGTGACTCGACTAGCGGGGGGCAGGGGACCCAGTACTTC
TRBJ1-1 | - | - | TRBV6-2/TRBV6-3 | CASSYSTRFEAFF | TGTGCCAGCAGTTACTCGACCAGGTTTGAAGCTTTCTTT
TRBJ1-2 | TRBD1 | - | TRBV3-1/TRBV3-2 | CASSRGGQGGYGYTF | TGTGCCAGCAGCCGCGGGGGACAGGGGGGCTATGGCTACACCTTC
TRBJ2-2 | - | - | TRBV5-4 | CASSLQGMRTGELFF | TGTGCCAGCAGCTTGCAGGGGATGAGGACCGGGGAGCTGTTTTTT
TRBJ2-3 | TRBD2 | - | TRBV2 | CASSFLAGADTQYF | TGTGCCAGCAGTTTTCTAGCGGGAGCGGATACGCAGTATTTT
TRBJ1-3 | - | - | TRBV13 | CASSRNYWSSGNTIYF | TGTGCCAGCAGCCGAAACTACTGGAGCTCTGGAAACACCATATATTTT
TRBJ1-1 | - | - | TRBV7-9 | CASSSTFEAFF | TGTGCCAGCAGCTCGACTTTTGAAGCTTTCTTT
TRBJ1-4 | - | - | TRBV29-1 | CSVGTGTDEKLFF | TGCAGCGTGGGAACAGGTACCGATGAAAAACTGTTTTTT
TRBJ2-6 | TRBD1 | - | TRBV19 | CASSSGTGSGANVLTF | TGTGCCAGTAGTTCCGGGACAGGGTCTGGGGCCAACGTCCTGACTTTC
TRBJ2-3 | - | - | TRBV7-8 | CASSLAEGGTQYF | TGTGCCAGCAGCTTAGCCGAGGGTGGTACGCAGTATTTT
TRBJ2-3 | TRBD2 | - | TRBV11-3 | CASSAGGADTQYF | TGTGCCAGCAGCGCGGGGGGGGCAGATACGCAGTATTTT
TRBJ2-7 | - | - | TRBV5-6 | CASSFGVFGGYEQYF | TGTGCCAGCAGCTTTGGGGTATTCGGAGGGTACGAGCAGTACTTC
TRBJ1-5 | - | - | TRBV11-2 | CASSLGQYSNQPQHF | TGTGCCAGCAGCCTCGGACAGTATAGCAATCAGCCCCAGCATTTT
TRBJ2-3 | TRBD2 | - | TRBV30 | CAWSLGLAGTDTQYF | TGTGCCTGGAGTCTCGGACTAGCGGGCACAGATACGCAGTATTTT
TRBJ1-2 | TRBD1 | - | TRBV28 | CASSFSDRGGGYTF | TGTGCCAGCAGTTTCTCCGACAGGGGCGGTGGCTACACCTTC
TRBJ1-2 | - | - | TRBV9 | CASSVDYATGYGYTF | TGTGCCAGCAGCGTAGATTACGCCACGGGCTATGGCTACACCTTC
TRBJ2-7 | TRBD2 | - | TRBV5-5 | CASSLGGSGRLRGSYEQYF | TGTGCCAGCAGCTTGGGTGGGAGCGGGAGGCTTCGGGGCAGCTACGAGCAGTACTTC
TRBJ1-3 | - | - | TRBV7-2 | CASSLWASGNTIYF | TGTGCCAGCAGCTTATGGGCCTCTGGAAACACCATATATTTT
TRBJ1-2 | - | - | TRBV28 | CASSLGRGAYGYTF | TGTGCCAGCAGTTTAGGACGGGGGGCCTATGGCTACACCTTC
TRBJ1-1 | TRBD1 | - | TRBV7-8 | CASSLGGRGMSVTEAFF | TGTGCCAGCAGCTTAGGCGGCAGGGGGATGAGTGTCACTGAAGCTTTCTTT
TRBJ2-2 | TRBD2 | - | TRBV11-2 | CASSLTGGKNTGELFF | TGTGCCAGCAGCCTAACGGGGGGAAAGAACACCGGGGAGCTGTTTTTT
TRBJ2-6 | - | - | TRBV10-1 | CASSESLGQPSGGANVLTF | TGCGCCAGCAGTGAGTCTCTTGGACAGCCCTCCGGGGGGGCCAACGTCCTGACTTTC
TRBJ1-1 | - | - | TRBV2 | CASLQGTHFINTEAFF | TGTGCCAGCTTGCAGGGAACTCACTTTATAAACACTGAAGCTTTCTTT
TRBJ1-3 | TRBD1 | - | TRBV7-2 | CASSRDRASSGNTIYF | TGTGCCAGCAGTAGGGACAGGGCGTCCTCTGGAAACACCATATATTTT
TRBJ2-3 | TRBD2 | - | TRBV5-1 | CASSLGLAGDTDTQYF | TGCGCCAGCAGCTTAGGGCTAGCGGGAGATACAGATACGCAGTATTTT
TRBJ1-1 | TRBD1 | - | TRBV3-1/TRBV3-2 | CASSRLGQATEAFF | TGTGCCAGCAGCCGCCTCGGACAGGCCACTGAAGCTTTCTTT
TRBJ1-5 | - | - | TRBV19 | CASSIWTTGWPRPQHF | TGTGCCAGTAGTATATGGACCACAGGGTGGCCACGGCCCCAGCATTTT
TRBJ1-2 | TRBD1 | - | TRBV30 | CAWSVGTGGHYGYTF | TGTGCCTGGAGCGTTGGGACAGGGGGACACTATGGCTACACCTTC
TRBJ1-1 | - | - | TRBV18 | CASYRVVNTEAFF | TGTGCCAGCTACAGGGTCGTGAACACTGAAGCTTTCTTT
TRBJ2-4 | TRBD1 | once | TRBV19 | CASQPTGALAKNIQYF | TGTGCCAGCCAGCCGACAGGGGCCCTAGCCAAAAACATTCAGTACTTC
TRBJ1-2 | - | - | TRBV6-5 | CASSYTGATYGYTF | TGTGCCAGCAGTTACACAGGCGCTACCTATGGCTACACCTTC